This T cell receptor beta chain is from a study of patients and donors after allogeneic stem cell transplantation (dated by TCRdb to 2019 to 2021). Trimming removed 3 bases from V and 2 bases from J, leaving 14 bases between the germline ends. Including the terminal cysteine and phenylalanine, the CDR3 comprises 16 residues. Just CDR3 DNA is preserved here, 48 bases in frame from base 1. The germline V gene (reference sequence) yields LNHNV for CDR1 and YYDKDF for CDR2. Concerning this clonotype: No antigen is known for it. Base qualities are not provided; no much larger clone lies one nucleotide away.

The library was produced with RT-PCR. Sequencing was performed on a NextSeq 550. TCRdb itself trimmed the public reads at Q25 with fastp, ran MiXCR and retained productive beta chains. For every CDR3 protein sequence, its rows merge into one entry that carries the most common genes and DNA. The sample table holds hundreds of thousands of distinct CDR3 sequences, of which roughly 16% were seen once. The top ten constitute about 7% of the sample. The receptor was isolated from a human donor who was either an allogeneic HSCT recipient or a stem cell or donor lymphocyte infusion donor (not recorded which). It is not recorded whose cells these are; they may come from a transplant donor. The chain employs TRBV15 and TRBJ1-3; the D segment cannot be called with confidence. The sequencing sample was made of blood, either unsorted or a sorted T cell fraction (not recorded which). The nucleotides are TGTGCCACCAGCAGGCCACCCAGCGACACTGGAAACACCATATATTTT. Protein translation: CATSRPPSDTGNTIYF.